One and the same sample provided the 30 T cell receptor beta chains below, sequenced in a study of blood T cell repertoires in COVID-19 (dated by TCRdb to about 2020). The library was generated by the immunoSEQ multiplex PCR assay. Drawn from immuneACCESS, this table holds only the in-frame rearrangements with V and J called that TCRdb kept. Clones are partly lost; checked studies trace under half to an unresolved V gene and leave the rest unexplained. Present in this sample are some 170,000 clones, about 91% of which were seen just once. 1.5% to 2% of the sample is held by the ten biggest clonotypes. Sequencing was done on a sample of peripheral blood. The source of these receptors is a woman aged 45-65 years with acute or convalescent COVID-19.

This clone appeared a single time. The chain has TRBV3-1 (or the pseudogene TRBV3-2) and TRBJ1-2; TRBD1 aligns across 10 bases. After removal of 4 bases from V and 6 bases from J, the junction contained 5 bases not matched to a gene. This CDR3 contains 14 residues. Per germline, CDR1 LGHDT and CDR2 YNNKEL (reference sequence). Here the CDR3 DNA reads TGTGCCAGCAGCCCGGACAGGGGGTTCGATGGCTACACCTTC. This codes for CASSPDRGFDGYTF.

The V call is TRBV27, the J call TRBJ2-7; 11 bases are a match to TRBD2. Germline lookup yields CDR1 MNHEY and CDR2 SMNVEV (reference sequence). The CDR3 is made up of 15 amino acids. J was trimmed by 2 bases and V by 4 bases; bases with no gene match: 4. This CDR3 is CASSSSGGPTYEQYF. CDR3 DNA sequence: TGTGCCAGCAGTTCTAGCGGGGGGCCCACCTACGAGCAGTACTTC.

J is TRBJ1-4 and V is TRBV9, with 11 bases that match TRBD1. Germline lookup yields CDR1 SGDLS and CDR2 YYNGEE. This CDR3 contains 15 residues. J lost 8 bases, V lost 4 bases, and 7 bases had no gene match. The chain's CDR3 is CASSLGDRGNEKLFF. DNA of the CDR3: TGTGCCAGCAGCCTAGGGGACAGGGGGAACGAAAAACTGTTTTTT.

The V and J genes are TRBV5-6 and TRBJ2-7, with D tentatively TRBD2 (6 bases). The CDR3 runs 14 residues. Germline V gene lookup returns CDR1 SGHDT and CDR2 YYEEEE. Trimming left V 4 bases short and J 4 bases short, with 15 bases between. In DNA, the CDR3 is TGTGCCAGCAGCCCTCGTGCCGGGGGATACGAGCAGTACTTC. Translation: CASSPRAGGYEQYF.

The rearrangement links TRBV10-3 to TRBJ2-7; 10 bases align to TRBD2. CDR1 and CDR2 (germline): ENHRY, SYGVKD. This CDR3 contains 15 residues. V shed 3 bases and J 2 bases; nucleotides not matched to a gene: 4. The CDR3 spells CAISDSSGGPYEQYF. The CDR3 DNA is TGTGCCATCAGTGACTCTAGCGGGGGTCCCTACGAGCAGTACTTC.

This clone appeared a single time. V is TRBV30 and J is TRBJ2-5, with D maybe TRBD2 (6 bases). CDR3 length: 15 amino acids. Trimming left V 3 bases short and J 1 base short, with 15 bases between. Germline CDR1 GTSNPN, CDR2 SVGIG (reference sequence). The CDR3, as DNA: TGTGCCTGGAGCGAGACTAGAAAACCCCAAGAGACCCAGTACTTC. It translates to CAWSETRKPQETQYF. The whole variable domain, remainder taken from reference TRBV30 and TRBJ2-5, is SQTIHQWPATLVQPVGSPLSLECTVEGTSNPNLYWYRQAAGRGLQLLFYSVGIGQISSEVPQNLSASRPQDRQFILSSKKLLLSDSGFYLCAWSETRKPQETQYFGPGTRLLVL.

This clone has only one observation. The chain employs TRBV10-1 and TRBJ2-3, with D possibly TRBD1 on 5 matching bases. Germline V gives CDR1 WNHNN, CDR2 SYGVQD (reference sequence). The V gene lost 0 bases and the J gene lost 5 bases, with 27 bases spanning the gap. CDR3 size: 20 residues. As DNA, the CDR3 is TGCGCCAGCAGTGAGTCTAAGGTCTGGGTGCGACAGAGGTGGGGAGATACGCAGTATTTT. It yields the protein CASSESKVWVRQRWGDTQYF.

The genes are TRBV19 and TRBJ2-2; TRBD2 aligns across 8 bases. The CDR3 spans 13 residues. Trimming cost V 2 bases and J 11 bases; bases outside gene matches: 4. Germline V gene data show CDR1 as LNHDA and CDR2 as SQIVND (reference sequence). CDR3: CASSILSGAELFF. The CDR3 region has the DNA TGTGCCAGTAGTATACTTAGCGGGGCTGAGCTGTTTTTT.

This clone was found a few times. The chain has TRBV30 and TRBJ2-1; D is possibly TRBD1 (6 bases). The ends were cut back, 7 bases at V and 10 bases at J, with 23 bases in the middle. CDR3 size: 14 residues. Germline CDR1 and CDR2: GTSNPN and SVGIG (reference sequence). The CDR3 nucleotides are TGTGCCTTCACCAAGGGATTATCAACAGGGGAGCAGTTCTTC. This gives the protein CAFTKGLSTGEQFF.

This chain connects TRBV7-2 to TRBJ2-7; TRBD2 is a possible D gene (5 bases). V dropped 5 bases and J dropped 4 bases, with 9 bases sitting between them. Germline values: CDR1 SGHTA, CDR2 FQGNSA. The CDR3 has 12 residues. The CDR3 DNA sequence: TGTGCCAGCAGCGAGTCGGGGTACGAGCAGTACTTC. Translated, it gives CASSESGYEQYF. Together with reference TRBV7-2 and TRBJ2-7, the CDR3 gives the full variable domain: GAGVSQSPSNKVTEKGKDVELRCDPISGHTALYWYRQSLGQGLEFLIYFQGNSAPDKSGLPSDRFSAERTGGSVSTLTIQRTQQEDSAVYLCASSESGYEQYFGPGTRLTVT.

V and J are TRBV21-1 and TRBJ2-7; TRBD2, the D gene given by the table, was not confirmed from the DNA. TRBV21-1 is tagged as a pseudogene. The CDR3 spans 15 residues. The CDR3 loop is CASSKSTSKIHEQYF. CDR3 sequence (DNA): TGTGCCAGCAGCAAATCGACTAGTAAGATTCACGAGCAGTACTTC.

The chain carries TRBV12-5 and TRBJ1-1; D possibly corresponds to TRBD1 (6 bases). The CDR3 contains 15 residues. V lost 1 base and J 6 bases, leaving 15 bases between the germline ends. Germline assignment: CDR1 LGHNT and CDR2 FRNRAP. This CDR3 reads CASGLGRTGYPEAFF. The CDR3 nucleotides are TGTGCTAGTGGTTTGGGCCGCACAGGGTACCCTGAAGCTTTCTTT.

V is TRBV18 and J is TRBJ2-4, with 9 bases matching TRBD2. This CDR3 has 16 amino acids. V was pared by 4 bases and J by 1 base, with 5 bases of the junction left unmatched. Germline lookup yields CDR1 KGHSH and CDR2 LQKENI. The CDR3 nucleotides are TGTGCCAGCTCACTTAGCGGGAGTGGGGCCAAAAACATTCAGTACTTC. Protein sequence: CASSLSGSGAKNIQYF.

The genes are TRBV19 and TRBJ2-3; 10 bases line up with TRBD2. The CDR3 has 17 amino acids. Germline CDR1 reads LNHDA; CDR2 reads SQIVND (reference sequence). The V gene end was trimmed by 6 bases and the J gene end by 3 bases; junction bases not matched to a gene: 12. CDR3 protein: CASSPIRGAGGTDTQYF. In DNA, the CDR3 is TGTGCCAGTAGCCCCATTAGAGGAGCGGGAGGGACAGATACGCAGTATTTT.

This clone was observed a few times. The genes are TRBV5-6 and TRBJ1-2; the match to TRBD1 covers 7 bases. CDR1 SGHDT and CDR2 YYEEEE come from the germline V gene. V dropped 5 bases and J dropped 0; count of bases not matched to a gene: 4. The CDR3 consists of 14 residues. The CDR3 loop reads CASSWTGSNYGYTF. Written as DNA, the CDR3 is TGTGCCAGCAGTTGGACAGGTTCTAACTATGGCTACACCTTC.

The CDR3 nucleotides read TGTGCCAGCTCACCGGGGACAGGGGGGAATTCACCCCTCCACTTT. This codes for CASSPGTGGNSPLHF. J is TRBJ1-6 and V is TRBV18; TRBD1 agrees at 11 bases. Per germline, CDR1 KGHSH and CDR2 LQKENI. V was pared by 3 bases and J by 7 bases, with 2 bases of the junction left unmatched. This CDR3 contains 15 residues.

This sequence joins TRBV9 and TRBJ1-2; D perhaps matches TRBD1 (6 bases). The CDR3 is made up of 14 amino acids. CDR1 and CDR2 (germline): SGDLS, YYNGEE. V was trimmed by 4 bases and J by 2 bases, leaving 12 bases between them. The CDR3 region is CASSTSTGNYGYTF. The CDR3 DNA sequence: TGTGCCAGCAGCACCTCGACAGGCAACTATGGCTACACCTTC.

The gene calls are TRBV19 and TRBJ1-4; D uncertain. V lost 6 bases, J lost 8 bases, and 4 bases lay in between. This CDR3 comprises 10 residues. Germline V gene sequence: CDR1 LNHDA, CDR2 SQIVND (reference sequence). The CDR3 nucleotides are TGTGCCAGTAGCAGGGAAAAACTGTTTTTT. The encoded protein is CASSREKLFF.

The chain employs TRBV7-2 and TRBJ1-4; D perhaps matches TRBD1 (6 bases). Trimming shortened V by 5 bases and J by 12 bases, and 22 bases separated the two germline ends. This CDR3 is built from 15 residues. Germline V gene sequence: CDR1 SGHTA, CDR2 FQGNSA. The CDR3 DNA reads TGTGCCAGCAGCCCACGGGGTCAGGGGCATGGGGAACTGTTTTTT. Translating it yields CASSPRGQGHGELFF.

The rearrangement uses TRBV19 and TRBJ1-5; no clear D gene. There are 14 residues in the CDR3. Trimming shortened V by 7 bases and J by 0 bases, and 10 bases separated the two germline ends. Germline V gene lookup returns CDR1 LNHDA and CDR2 SQIVND (reference sequence). CDR3: CASTPGISNQPQHF. In nucleotides, the CDR3 is TGTGCCAGTACCCCAGGCATTAGCAATCAGCCCCAGCATTTT.

This clone showed up just once. The chain is built from TRBV10-2 and TRBJ2-1; TRBD2 agrees at 13 bases. V was clipped by 7 bases and J by 0 bases; unmatched bases: 6. Germline CDR1 is WSHSY and CDR2 is SAAADI. CDR3 length equals 17 residues. The CDR3 spells CASTGTSGDRSYNEQFF. Here the CDR3 DNA reads TGCGCCAGCACCGGGACTAGCGGGGACCGCTCCTACAATGAGCAGTTCTTC.

The chain recombines TRBV2 with TRBJ1-6; a weak D match, TRBD1 (5 bases). Germline values: CDR1 SNHLY, CDR2 FYNNEI. V lost 6 bases, J lost 12 bases, and 15 bases lay in between. The CDR3 is 13 residues long. The DNA of the CDR3 is TGTGCCAGCAGGGGAACAGGTGACCAACCCCTCCACTTT. Protein: CASRGTGDQPLHF.

The CDR3 here is CSVGQVSYEQYF. The DNA of the CDR3 is TGCAGCGTCGGACAGGTTTCCTACGAGCAGTACTTC. The chain links TRBV29-1 to TRBJ2-7, with 7 bases aligning to TRBD1. Germline trimming cut 6 bases from V and 1 base from J; bases unmatched to any gene: 3. In germline, CDR1 is SQVTM, CDR2 ANQGSEA. This CDR3 is 12 amino acids long.

The chain is built from TRBV7-2 and TRBJ2-7; D might be TRBD1 (6 bases). V lost 5 bases, J lost 0 bases, and 14 bases lay in between. Germline CDR1 reads SGHTA; CDR2 reads FQGNSA. This CDR3 has 15 amino acids. CDR3 protein: CASSPGQSSSYEQYF. The DNA of the CDR3 is TGTGCCAGCAGCCCAGGACAGTCGAGCTCCTACGAGCAGTACTTC. Together with reference TRBV7-2 and TRBJ2-7, the CDR3 gives the full variable domain: GAGVSQSPSNKVTEKGKDVELRCDPISGHTALYWYRQSLGQGLEFLIYFQGNSAPDKSGLPSDRFSAERTGGSVSTLTIQRTQQEDSAVYLCASSPGQSSSYEQYFGPGTRLTVT.

The CDR3 DNA is TGTGCCCTCGGGACAGTCTACGAGCAGTACTTC. Its translation is CALGTVYEQYF. The rearrangement uses TRBV30 and TRBJ2-7; 7 bases fit TRBD1. The CDR3 loop spans 11 amino acids. Germline CDR1 and CDR2: GTSNPN and SVGIG (reference sequence). Unmatched junction bases numbered 4, after V lost 8 bases and J lost 3 bases.

The genes are TRBV19 and TRBJ2-1, with 16 bases identical to TRBD2. After removal of 6 bases from V and 4 bases from J, the junction contained 3 bases not matched to a gene. Looked up from germline, CDR1 is LNHDA and CDR2 is SQIVND (reference sequence). This CDR3 region has 16 residues. The CDR3 sequence: CASSSGLAGGYNEQFF. The CDR3 DNA follows: TGTGCCAGTAGCTCGGGACTAGCGGGAGGGTACAATGAGCAGTTCTTC.

This chain links TRBV21-1 with TRBJ2-7; the table's D call of TRBD1 was not tested on the DNA. TRBV21-1 is a pseudogene locus. The CDR3 totals 22 residues. In nucleotides, the CDR3 is TGTGCCAGCAGCAAAGCGCGGACAGGGCGAGATCAGGGGGCGGTTCGGTTCATCGAGCAGTACTTC. Protein sequence: CASSKARTGRDQGAVRFIEQYF.

This chain joins TRBV4-3 and TRBJ2-2, with D unresolved. V was shortened by 0 bases and J by 0 bases, with 8 bases between the two germline ends. CDR3 size: 16 residues. Germline assignment: CDR1 LGHNA and CDR2 YSLEER. CDR3 amino acids: CASSQEVGSNTGELFF. CDR3 nucleotide sequence: TGCGCCAGCAGCCAAGAGGTCGGGTCGAACACCGGGGAGCTGTTTTTT.

The V gene is TRBV24-1, the J gene TRBJ2-2; TRBD1 aligns across 12 bases. This CDR3 contains 14 residues. Trimming at V came to 3 bases and at J to 13 bases, leaving 5 bases not matched to a gene. CDR1 KGHDR and CDR2 SFDVKD come from the germline V gene. For the CDR3, the DNA is TGTGCCACCAGTGATGCCGGGACAGGGGGCGTGCTGTTTTTT. It encodes CATSDAGTGGVLFF.

The V and J genes are TRBV5-6 and TRBJ2-5; 8 positions agree with TRBD2. J lost 4 bases, V lost 4 bases, and 6 bases had no gene match. This CDR3 is built from 14 residues. Germline CDR1 SGHDT, CDR2 YYEEEE. The CDR3 DNA is TGTGCCAGCAGCCGGGGGGGGGCCGTAGAGACCCAGTACTTC. This translates into CASSRGGAVETQYF.